This TCR beta chain originates from a study of CD8 T cells in Susac syndrome (dated by TCRdb to between 2017 and 2020). Regarding the research as a whole: Whether CD8+ T cell activation and differentiation in Susac syndrome was antigen driven was tested using repertoire sequencing.

Note on this clonotype: Its specific antigen is unknown. There are no base qualities to consult, and no much larger clone falls within one base.

General findings and caveats noted by the study authors: The study acknowledged that relatively few individuals were included in the TCR sequencing and HLA analysis.

The CDR3 covers 15 residues, taking in both the cysteine and the phenylalanine. The kept DNA is CDR3 alone, 45 bases in frame from the first base. Reading the germline V gene gives CDR1 SGDLS and CDR2 YYNGEE. The V end loses 2 bases and the J end loses 1 base, and a stretch of 10 bases separates them. RNA was extracted with the RNeasy kit and roughly 0.5 to 1 ug was reverse transcribed using random hexamers. TCR beta CDR3 regions were amplified with the immunoSEQ multiplex PCR assay covering 54 Vbeta and 13 Jbeta segments. To correct PCR amplification bias, a synthetic template baseline was used for both primer optimization and computational correction. Regarding the original processing steps: Reads were annotated to V, D and J genes per IMGT and analyzed with immunoSEQ Analyzer, keeping only productive sequences. Clonality was calculated as one minus the Shannon entropy normalized by log2 of the number of productive unique sequences. For each patient and control, public and private clones were evaluated among the 100 most prevalent clones. Clones were defined as Susac-specific if absent from the healthy and MS cohorts, from around 1,000 published viral clones and from other ImmuneACCESS disease sequences. TCRdb reprocessing: public reads trimmed at Q25 with fastp, clones called with MiXCR, in-frame beta chains kept. Duplicate CDR3 protein sequences are folded into a single record with the most common DNA and genes. The V and J calls, along with clone size, are taken from TCRdb and not from the paper's own processing. The sample table shows a few hundred thousand distinct CDR3 sequences, and roughly 96% are seen once. The ten largest clones add up to 0.085% to 0.1% of the sample.

Peripheral blood CD8+ and CD4+ T cells from healthy donors, Susac syndrome patients and multiple sclerosis patients were profiled using high-throughput TCR beta sequencing. Treatment-naive patients with stable or active relapsing-remitting disease fulfilling revised McDonald criteria were used as multiple sclerosis controls. Bulk CD8+ and CD4+ T cells were purified by magnetic negative isolation, whereas CD8+ TEMRA cells were enriched by FACS. Blood was drawn into EDTA tubes, processed within 24 hours, and PBMCs were isolated by density gradient centrifugation. PBMCs intended for TCR sequencing were cryopreserved in liquid nitrogen and thawed later in a water bath at 37 degrees C. Purity of sorted or isolated CD4+, CD8+ and CD8+ TEMRA cells was at least 90%.

The sequencing sample was made of CD4+ T cells from PBMCs. The receptor was derived from a human donor with multiple sclerosis. The rearrangement combines TRBV9 with TRBJ2-1; the D gene cannot be named for sure. The bases are TGTGCCAGCAGCGTGGGCACCTTATCCTACAATGAGCAGTTCTTC. Translated, this is CASSVGTLSYNEQFF. Full variable domain (CDR3 extended with the reference TRBV9 and TRBJ2-1 proteins): DSGVTQTPKHLITATGQRVTLRCSPRSGDLSVYWYQQSLDQGLQFLIQYYNGEERAKGNILERFSAQQFPDLHSELNLSSLELGDSALYFCASSVGTLSYNEQFFGPGTRLTVL.